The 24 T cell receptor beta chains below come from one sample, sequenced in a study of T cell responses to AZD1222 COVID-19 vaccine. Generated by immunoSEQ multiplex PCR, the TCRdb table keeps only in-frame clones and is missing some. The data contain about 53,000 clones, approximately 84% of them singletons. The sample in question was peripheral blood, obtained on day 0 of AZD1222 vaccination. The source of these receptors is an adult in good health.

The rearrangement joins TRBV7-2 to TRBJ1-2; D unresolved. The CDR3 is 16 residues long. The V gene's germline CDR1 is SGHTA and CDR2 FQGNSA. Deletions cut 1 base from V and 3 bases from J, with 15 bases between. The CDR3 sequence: CASSLDGSLMDYGYTF. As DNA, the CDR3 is TGTGCCAGCAGCTTAGACGGGTCCCTAATGGACTATGGCTACACCTTC.

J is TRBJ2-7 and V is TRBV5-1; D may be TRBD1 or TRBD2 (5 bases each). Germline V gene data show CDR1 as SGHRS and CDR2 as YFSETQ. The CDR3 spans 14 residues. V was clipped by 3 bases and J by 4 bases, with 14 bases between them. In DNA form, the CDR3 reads TGCGCCAGCAGCTCGACAGCGGCTAGGTACGAGCAGTACTTC. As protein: CASSSTAARYEQYF.

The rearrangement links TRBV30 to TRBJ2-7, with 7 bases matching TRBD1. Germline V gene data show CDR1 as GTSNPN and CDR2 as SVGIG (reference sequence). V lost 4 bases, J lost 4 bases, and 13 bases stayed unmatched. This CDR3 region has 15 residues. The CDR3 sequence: CAWTEGGVGAYEQYF. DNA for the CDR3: TGTGCCTGGACCGAAGGGGGCGTCGGGGCTTACGAGCAGTACTTC.

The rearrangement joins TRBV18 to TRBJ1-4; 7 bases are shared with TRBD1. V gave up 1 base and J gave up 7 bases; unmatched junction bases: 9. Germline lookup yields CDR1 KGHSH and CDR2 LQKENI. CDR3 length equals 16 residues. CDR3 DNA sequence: TGTGCCAGCTCACCACGAGTGAACAGGGGTATTGAAAAACTGTTTTTT. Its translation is CASSPRVNRGIEKLFF.

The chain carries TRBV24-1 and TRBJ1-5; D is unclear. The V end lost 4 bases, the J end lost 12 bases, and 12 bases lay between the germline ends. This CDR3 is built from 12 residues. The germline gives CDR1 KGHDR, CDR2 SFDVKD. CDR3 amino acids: CATSDRAENQHF. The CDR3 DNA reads TGTGCCACCAGTGACCGGGCTGAAAACCAGCATTTT.

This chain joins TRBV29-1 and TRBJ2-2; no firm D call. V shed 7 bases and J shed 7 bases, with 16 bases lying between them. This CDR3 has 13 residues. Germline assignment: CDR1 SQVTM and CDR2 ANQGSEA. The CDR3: CSAAPLVGGELFF. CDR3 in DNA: TGCAGCGCCGCCCCCCTAGTTGGCGGGGAGCTGTTTTTT.

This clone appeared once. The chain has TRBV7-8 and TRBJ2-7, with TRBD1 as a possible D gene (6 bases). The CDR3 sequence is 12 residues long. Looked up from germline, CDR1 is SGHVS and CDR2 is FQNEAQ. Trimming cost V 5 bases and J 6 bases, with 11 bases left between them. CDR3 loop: CASSQQGGEQYF. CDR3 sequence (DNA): TGTGCCAGCAGCCAACAAGGGGGCGAGCAGTACTTC.

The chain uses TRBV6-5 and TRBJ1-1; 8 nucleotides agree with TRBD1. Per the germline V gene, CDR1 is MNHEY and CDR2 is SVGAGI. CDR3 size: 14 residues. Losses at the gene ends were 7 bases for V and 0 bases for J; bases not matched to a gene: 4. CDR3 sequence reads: CASIMTGVNTEAFF. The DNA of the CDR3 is TGTGCCAGCATTATGACAGGGGTGAACACTGAAGCTTTCTTT.

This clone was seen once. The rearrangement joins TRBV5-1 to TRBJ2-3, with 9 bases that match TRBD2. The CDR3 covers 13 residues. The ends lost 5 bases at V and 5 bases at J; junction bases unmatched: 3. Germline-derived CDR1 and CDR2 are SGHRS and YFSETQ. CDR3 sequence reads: CASSRTSEDTQYF. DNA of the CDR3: TGCGCCAGCAGTCGGACTAGCGAAGATACGCAGTATTTT. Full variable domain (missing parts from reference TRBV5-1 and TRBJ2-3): KAGVTQTPRYLIKTRGQQVTLSCSPISGHRSVSWYQQTPGQGLQFLFEYFSETQRNKGNFPGRFSGRQFSNSRSEMNVSTLELGDSALYLCASSRTSEDTQYFGPGTRLTVL.

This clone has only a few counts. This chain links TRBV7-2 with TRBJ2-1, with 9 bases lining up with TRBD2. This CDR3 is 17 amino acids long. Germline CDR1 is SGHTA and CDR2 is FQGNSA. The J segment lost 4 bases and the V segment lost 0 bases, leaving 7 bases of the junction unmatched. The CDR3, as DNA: TGTGCCAGCAGCTTAGCAGTGGCGGGAGGGATATACAATGAGCAGTTCTTC. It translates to CASSLAVAGGIYNEQFF.

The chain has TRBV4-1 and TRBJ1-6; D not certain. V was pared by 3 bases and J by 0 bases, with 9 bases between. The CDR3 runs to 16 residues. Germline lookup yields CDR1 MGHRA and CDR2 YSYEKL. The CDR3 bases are TGCGCCAGCAGCCACGCAGCCTACTCCTATAATTCACCCCTCCACTTT. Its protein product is CASSHAAYSYNSPLHF.

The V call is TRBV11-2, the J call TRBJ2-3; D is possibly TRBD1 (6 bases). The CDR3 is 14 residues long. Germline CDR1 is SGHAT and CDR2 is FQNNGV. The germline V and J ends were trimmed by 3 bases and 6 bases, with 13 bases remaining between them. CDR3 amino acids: CASSLTGALDTQYF. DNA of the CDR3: TGTGCCAGCAGCTTGACAGGCGCCCTGGATACGCAGTATTTT.

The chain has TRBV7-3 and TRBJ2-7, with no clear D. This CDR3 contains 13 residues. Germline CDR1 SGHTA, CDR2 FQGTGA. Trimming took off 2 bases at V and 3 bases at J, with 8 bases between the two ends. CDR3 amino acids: CASSLRGLYEQYF. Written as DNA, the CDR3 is TGTGCCAGCAGCTTACGAGGCCTCTACGAGCAGTACTTC.

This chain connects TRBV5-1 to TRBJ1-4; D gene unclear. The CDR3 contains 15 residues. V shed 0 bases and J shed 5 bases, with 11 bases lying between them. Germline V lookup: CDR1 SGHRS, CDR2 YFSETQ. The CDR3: CASSLAIGQNEKLFF. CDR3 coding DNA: TGCGCCAGCAGCTTGGCCATAGGGCAAAATGAAAAACTGTTTTTT.

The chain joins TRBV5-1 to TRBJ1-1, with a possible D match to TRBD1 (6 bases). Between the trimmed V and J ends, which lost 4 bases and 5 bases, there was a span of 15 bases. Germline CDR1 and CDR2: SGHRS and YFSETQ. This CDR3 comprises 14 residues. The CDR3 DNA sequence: TGCGCCAGCAGCCCCAGGGGCGGGTGGACTGAAGCTTTCTTT. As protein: CASSPRGGWTEAFF.

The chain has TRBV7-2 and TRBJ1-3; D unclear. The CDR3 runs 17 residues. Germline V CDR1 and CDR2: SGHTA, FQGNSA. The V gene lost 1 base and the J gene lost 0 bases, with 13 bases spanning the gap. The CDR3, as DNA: TGTGCCAGCAGCTTAGTGGGCCAGATGGACTCTGGAAACACCATATATTTT. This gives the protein CASSLVGQMDSGNTIYF.

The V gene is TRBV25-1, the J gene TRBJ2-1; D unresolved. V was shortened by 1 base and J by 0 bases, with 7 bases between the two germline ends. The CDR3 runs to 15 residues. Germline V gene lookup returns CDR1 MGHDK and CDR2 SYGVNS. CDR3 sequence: CASSELKDSYNEQFF. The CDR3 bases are TGTGCCAGCAGTGAATTGAAGGACTCCTACAATGAGCAGTTCTTC.

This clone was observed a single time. Here the CDR3 DNA reads TGTGCCAGCAGCTTCGACGACAGGACCCTCAGCTCCTACGAGCAGTACTTC. It is translated as CASSFDDRTLSSYEQYF. The rearrangement joins TRBV11-2 to TRBJ2-7; D is perhaps TRBD1 (6 bases). This CDR3 has 17 amino acids. V was clipped by 3 bases and J by 0 bases, with 18 bases between them. Germline V gene sequence: CDR1 SGHAT, CDR2 FQNNGV.

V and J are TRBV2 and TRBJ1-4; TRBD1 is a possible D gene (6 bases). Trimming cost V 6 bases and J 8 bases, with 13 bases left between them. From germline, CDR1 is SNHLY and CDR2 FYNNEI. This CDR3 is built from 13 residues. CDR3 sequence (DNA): TGTGCCAGCAGGGTACAGGGTTTGGAAAAACTGTTTTTT. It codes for CASRVQGLEKLFF.

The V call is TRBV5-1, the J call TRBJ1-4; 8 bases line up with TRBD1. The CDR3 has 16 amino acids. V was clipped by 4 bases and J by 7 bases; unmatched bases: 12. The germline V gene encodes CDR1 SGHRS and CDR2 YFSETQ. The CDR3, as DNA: TGCGCCAGCAGCAGCACCCAACAGGGGGTTGGTGAAAAACTGTTTTTT. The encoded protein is CASSSTQQGVGEKLFF.

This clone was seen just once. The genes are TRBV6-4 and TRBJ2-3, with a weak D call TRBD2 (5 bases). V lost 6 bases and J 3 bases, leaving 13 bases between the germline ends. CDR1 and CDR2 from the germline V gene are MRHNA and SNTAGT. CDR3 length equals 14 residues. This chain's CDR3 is CASSSRGWTDTQYF. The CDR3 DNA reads TGTGCCAGCAGCTCACGGGGTTGGACAGATACGCAGTATTTT.

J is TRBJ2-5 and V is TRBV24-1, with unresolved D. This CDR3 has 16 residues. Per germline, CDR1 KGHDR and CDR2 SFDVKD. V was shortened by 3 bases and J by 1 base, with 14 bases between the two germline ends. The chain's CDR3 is CATSDGRNWGQETQYF. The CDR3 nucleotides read TGTGCCACCAGTGATGGCAGGAACTGGGGCCAAGAGACCCAGTACTTC.

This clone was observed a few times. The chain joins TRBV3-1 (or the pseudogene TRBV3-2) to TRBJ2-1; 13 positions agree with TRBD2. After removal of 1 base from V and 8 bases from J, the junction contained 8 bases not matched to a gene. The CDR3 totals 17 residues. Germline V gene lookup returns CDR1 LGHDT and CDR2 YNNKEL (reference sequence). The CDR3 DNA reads TGTGCCAGCAGCCAAGTAACTAGCGGGAGGGCTGAGGATGAGCAGTTCTTC. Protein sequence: CASSQVTSGRAEDEQFF.

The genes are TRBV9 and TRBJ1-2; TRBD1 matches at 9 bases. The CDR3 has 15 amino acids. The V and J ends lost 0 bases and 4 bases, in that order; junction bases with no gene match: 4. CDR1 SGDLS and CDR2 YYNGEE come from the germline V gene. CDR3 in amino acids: CASSVAGTGIYGYTF. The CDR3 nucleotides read TGTGCCAGCAGCGTAGCCGGGACAGGGATCTATGGCTACACCTTC.